Given below is one TCR beta chain in context. Its antigen is still unknown. This CDR3 contains 14 residues. V gave up 7 bases and J gave up 5 bases, with 17 bases separating them. The germline V gene encodes CDR1 SQVTM and CDR2 ANQGSEA. The data were taken from a study of T cell responses to AZD1222 COVID-19 vaccine. General observations from the study: When two AZD1222 doses had been given, Spike-specific TCR breadth and depth rose. Every sample of the repertoires postdated the peak T cell response.

Generated by immunoSEQ multiplex PCR, the TCRdb table keeps only in-frame clones and is missing some. The top ten clones hold approximately 1.6% of a sample with more than 120,000 clones, roughly 90% of them seen once. V and J are TRBV29-1 and TRBJ1-4; D call uncertain. The material sequenced was peripheral blood, taken 28 days after the second AZD1222 dose. The sequence was obtained from an adult who received the AZD1222 COVID-19 vaccine. The CDR3 spells CSGTSGNQNEKLFF. The CDR3 region has the DNA TGCAGCGGCACCTCCGGGAACCAAAATGAAAAACTGTTTTTT.